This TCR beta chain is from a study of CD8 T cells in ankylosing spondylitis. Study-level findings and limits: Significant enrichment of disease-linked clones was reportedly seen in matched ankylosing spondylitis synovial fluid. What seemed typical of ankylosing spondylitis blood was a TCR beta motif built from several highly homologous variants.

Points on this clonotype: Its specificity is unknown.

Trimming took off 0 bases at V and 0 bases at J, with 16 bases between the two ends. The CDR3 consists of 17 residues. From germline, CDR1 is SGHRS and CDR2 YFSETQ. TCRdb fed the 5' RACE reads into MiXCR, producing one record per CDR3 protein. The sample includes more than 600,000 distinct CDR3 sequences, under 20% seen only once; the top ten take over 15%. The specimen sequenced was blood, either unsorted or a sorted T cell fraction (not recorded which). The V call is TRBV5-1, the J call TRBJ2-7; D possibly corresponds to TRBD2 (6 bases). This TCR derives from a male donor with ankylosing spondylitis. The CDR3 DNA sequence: TGCGCCAGCAGCTTGGGGTCGAGCGGGCCTAGCTCCTACGAGCAGTACTTC. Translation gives CASSLGSSGPSSYEQYF.